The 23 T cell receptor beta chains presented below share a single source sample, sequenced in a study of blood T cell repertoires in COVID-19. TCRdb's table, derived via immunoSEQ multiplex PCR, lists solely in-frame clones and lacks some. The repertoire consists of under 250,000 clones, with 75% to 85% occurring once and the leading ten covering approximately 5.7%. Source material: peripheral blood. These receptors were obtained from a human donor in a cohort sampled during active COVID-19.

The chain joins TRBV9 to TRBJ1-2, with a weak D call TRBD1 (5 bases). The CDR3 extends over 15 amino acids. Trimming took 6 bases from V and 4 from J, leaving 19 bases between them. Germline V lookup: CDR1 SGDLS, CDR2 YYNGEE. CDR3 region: CASNGWGRTLYGYTF. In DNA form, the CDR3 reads TGTGCCAGCAACGGTTGGGGCAGGACCCTCTATGGCTACACCTTC.

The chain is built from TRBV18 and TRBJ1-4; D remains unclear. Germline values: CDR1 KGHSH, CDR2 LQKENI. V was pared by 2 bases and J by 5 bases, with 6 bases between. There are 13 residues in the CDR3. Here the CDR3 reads CASSPTTNEKLFF. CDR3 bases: TGTGCCAGCTCACCAACGACAAATGAAAAACTGTTTTTT.

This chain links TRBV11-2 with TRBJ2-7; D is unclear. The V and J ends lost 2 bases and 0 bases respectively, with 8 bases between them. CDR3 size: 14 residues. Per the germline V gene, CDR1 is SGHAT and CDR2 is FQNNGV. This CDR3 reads CASSLQVSSYEQYF. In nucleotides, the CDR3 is TGTGCCAGCAGCTTACAGGTTAGCTCCTACGAGCAGTACTTC.

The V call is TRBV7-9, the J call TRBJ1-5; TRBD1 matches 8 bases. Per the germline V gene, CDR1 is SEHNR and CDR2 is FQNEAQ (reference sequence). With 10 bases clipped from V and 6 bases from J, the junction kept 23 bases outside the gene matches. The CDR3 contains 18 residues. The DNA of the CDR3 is TGTGCCACCAGTCGATTTGGCAGGGGGCGAAGTCCTGGTCAGCCCCAGCATTTT. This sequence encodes CATSRFGRGRSPGQPQHF.

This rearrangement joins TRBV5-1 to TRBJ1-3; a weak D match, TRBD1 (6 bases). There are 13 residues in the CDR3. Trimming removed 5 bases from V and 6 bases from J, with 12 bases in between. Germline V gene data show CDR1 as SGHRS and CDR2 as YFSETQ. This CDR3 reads CASRAGVENTIYF. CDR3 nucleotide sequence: TGCGCCAGCAGGGCAGGGGTTGAAAACACCATATATTTT.

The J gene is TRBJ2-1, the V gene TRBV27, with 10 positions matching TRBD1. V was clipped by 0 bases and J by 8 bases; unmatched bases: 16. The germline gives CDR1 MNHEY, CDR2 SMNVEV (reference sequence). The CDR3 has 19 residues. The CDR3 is CASSLSGRKTGGYRDEQFF. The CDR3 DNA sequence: TGTGCCAGCAGTTTATCAGGGAGGAAGACAGGGGGCTACCGGGATGAGCAGTTCTTC.

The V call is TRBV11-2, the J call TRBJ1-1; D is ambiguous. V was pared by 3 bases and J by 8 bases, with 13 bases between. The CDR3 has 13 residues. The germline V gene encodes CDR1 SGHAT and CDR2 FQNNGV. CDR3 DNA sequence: TGTGCCAGCAGCTTGGTGTCATGGAGAGAAGCTTTCTTT. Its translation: CASSLVSWREAFF. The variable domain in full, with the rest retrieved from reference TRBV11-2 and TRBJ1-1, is EAGVAQSPRYKIIEKRQSVAFWCNPISGHATLYWYQQILGQGPKLLIQFQNNGVVDDSQLPKDRFSAERLKGVDSTLKIQPAKLEDSAVYLCASSLVSWREAFFGQGTRLTVV.

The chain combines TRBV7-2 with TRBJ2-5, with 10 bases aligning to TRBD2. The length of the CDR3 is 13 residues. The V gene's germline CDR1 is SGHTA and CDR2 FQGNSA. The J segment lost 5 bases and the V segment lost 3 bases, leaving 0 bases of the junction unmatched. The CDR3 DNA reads TGTGCCAGCAGCTTTAGCGGGGGGGAGACCCAGTACTTC. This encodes CASSFSGGETQYF.

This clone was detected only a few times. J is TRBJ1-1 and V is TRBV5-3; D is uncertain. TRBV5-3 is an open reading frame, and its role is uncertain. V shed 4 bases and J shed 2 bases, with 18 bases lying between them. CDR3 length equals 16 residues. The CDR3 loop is CARSREAGLFNTEAFF. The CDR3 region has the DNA TGTGCCAGAAGCCGGGAAGCTGGACTGTTCAACACTGAAGCTTTCTTT.

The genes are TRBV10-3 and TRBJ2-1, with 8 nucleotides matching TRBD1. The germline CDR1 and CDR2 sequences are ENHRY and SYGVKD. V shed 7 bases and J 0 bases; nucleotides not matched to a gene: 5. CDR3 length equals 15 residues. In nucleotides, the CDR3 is TGTGCCATCAACCCCAGGGGGCTCTCCTACAATGAGCAGTTCTTC. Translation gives CAINPRGLSYNEQFF.

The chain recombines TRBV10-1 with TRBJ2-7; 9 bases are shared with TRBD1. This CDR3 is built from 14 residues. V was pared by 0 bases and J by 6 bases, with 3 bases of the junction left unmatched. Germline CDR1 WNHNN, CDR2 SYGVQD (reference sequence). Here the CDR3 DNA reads TGCGCCAGCAGTGAGTCGCGGACAGGGGTCGAGCAGTACTTC. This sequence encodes CASSESRTGVEQYF.

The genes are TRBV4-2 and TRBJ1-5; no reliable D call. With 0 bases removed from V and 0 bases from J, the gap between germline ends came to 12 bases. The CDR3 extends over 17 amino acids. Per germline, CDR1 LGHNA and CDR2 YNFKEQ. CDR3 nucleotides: TGTGCCAGCAGCCAAGATTTGGCAGTTTATAGCAATCAGCCCCAGCATTTT. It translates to CASSQDLAVYSNQPQHF.

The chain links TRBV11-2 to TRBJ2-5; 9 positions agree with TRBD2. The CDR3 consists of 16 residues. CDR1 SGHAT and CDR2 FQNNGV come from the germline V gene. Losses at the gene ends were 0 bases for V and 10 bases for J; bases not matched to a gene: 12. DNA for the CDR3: TGTGCCAGCAGCTTAGATCGGGGTAGCGGGAGTATCCGCCAGTACTTC. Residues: CASSLDRGSGSIRQYF.

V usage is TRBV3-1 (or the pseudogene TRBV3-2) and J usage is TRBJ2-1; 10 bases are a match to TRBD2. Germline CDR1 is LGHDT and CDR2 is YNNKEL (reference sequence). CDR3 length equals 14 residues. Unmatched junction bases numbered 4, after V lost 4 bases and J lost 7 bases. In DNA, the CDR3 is TGTGCCAGCAGCCGAACTAGCGGGGCTAATGAGCAGTTCTTC. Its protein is CASSRTSGANEQFF.

Here the CDR3 reads CASSTSGMRGYTF. In DNA form, the CDR3 reads TGTGCCAGCAGTACCTCAGGAATGCGTGGCTACACCTTC. V is TRBV27 and J is TRBJ1-2; no definite D call. The CDR3 contains 13 residues. V gave up 5 bases and J gave up 7 bases, with 14 bases separating them. Per germline, CDR1 MNHEY and CDR2 SMNVEV (reference sequence).

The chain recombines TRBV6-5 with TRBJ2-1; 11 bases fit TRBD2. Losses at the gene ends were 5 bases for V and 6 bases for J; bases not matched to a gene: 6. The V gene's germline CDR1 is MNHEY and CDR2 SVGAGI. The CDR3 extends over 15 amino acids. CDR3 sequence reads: CASSPGTSGLNEQFF. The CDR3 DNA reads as TGTGCCAGCAGTCCCGGGACTAGCGGACTCAATGAGCAGTTCTTC.

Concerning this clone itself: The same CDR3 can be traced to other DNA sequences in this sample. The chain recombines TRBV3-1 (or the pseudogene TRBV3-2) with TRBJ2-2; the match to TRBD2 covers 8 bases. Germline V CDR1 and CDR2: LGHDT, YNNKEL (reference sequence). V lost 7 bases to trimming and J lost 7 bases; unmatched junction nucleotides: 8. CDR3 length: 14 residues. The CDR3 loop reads CASTRGGRDGELFF. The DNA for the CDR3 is TGTGCCAGCACCCGGGGGGGGCGGGACGGGGAGCTGTTTTTT.

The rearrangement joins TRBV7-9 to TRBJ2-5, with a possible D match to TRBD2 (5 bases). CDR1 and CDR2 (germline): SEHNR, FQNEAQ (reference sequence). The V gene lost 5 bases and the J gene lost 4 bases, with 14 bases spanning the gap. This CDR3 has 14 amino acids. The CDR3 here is CASSAVRGAETQYF. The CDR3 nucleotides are TGTGCCAGCAGCGCGGTTCGGGGAGCAGAGACCCAGTACTTC.

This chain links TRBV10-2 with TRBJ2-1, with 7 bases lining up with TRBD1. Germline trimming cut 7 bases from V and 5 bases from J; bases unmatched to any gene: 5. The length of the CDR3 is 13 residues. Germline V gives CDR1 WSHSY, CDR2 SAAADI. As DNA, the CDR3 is TGCGCCAGCACTATGACAGGGAACAATGAGCAGTTCTTC. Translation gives CASTMTGNNEQFF.

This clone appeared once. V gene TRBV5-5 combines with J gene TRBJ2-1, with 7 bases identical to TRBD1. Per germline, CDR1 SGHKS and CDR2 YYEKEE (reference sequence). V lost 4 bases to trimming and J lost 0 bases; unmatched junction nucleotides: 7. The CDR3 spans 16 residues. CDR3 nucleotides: TGTGCCAGCAGCCTCGGGACAGTAAGCTCCTACAATGAGCAGTTCTTC. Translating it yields CASSLGTVSSYNEQFF.

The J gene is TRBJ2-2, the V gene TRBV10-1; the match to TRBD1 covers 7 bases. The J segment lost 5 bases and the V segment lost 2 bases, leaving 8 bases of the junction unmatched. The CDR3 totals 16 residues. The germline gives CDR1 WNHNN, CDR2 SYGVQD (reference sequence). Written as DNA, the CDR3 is TGCGCCAGCAGTGAGCCTGGGACAGTGGAGACCGGGGAGCTGTTTTTT. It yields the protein CASSEPGTVETGELFF.

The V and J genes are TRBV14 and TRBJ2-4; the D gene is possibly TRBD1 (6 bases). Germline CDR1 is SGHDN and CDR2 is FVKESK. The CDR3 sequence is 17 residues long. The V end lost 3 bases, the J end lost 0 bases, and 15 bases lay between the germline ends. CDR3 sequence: CASSQGRDKLAKNIQYF. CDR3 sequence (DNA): TGTGCCAGCAGCCAGGGACGGGACAAGTTAGCCAAAAACATTCAGTACTTC.

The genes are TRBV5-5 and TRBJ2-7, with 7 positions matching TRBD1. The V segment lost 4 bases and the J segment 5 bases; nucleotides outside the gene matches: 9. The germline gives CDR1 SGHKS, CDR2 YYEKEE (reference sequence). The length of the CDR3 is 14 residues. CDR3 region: CASSPPGGSDEQYF. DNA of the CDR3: TGTGCCAGCAGCCCCCCAGGGGGTTCGGACGAGCAGTACTTC.